This passage covers 32 T cell receptor beta chains from one sample sequenced in a study of cytomegalovirus exposure and HLA in healthy donors. A multiplex PCR was run with 60 Vbeta primers and 13 Jbeta primers. The protocol was immunoSEQ multiplex PCR, while the TCRdb copy is restricted to in-frame clones and leaves out a portion. This table holds 90,000 to 150,000 clones, roughly 80% found once. The specimen was PBMCs. Every receptor here comes from a female donor in good health and CMV-seronegative.

The chain links TRBV30 to TRBJ2-7; tentative D call: TRBD1 (5 bases). CDR3 length equals 12 residues. The V gene's germline CDR1 is GTSNPN and CDR2 SVGIG (reference sequence). Trimming shortened V by 3 bases and J by 1 base, and 7 bases separated the two germline ends. The CDR3 reads CAWSQGSYEQYF. Written as DNA, the CDR3 is TGTGCCTGGAGCCAGGGTTCCTACGAGCAGTACTTC.

The J gene is TRBJ2-3, the V gene TRBV9; a weak D match, TRBD1 (6 bases). The germline CDR1 and CDR2 sequences are SGDLS and YYNGEE. CDR3 length equals 15 residues. Trimming pared 6 bases from V and 6 bases from J, leaving 20 bases between. CDR3 amino acids: CASTPQGGRGDTQYF. The CDR3 coding sequence is TGTGCCAGCACCCCCCAAGGAGGCAGGGGTGATACGCAGTATTTT.

The rearrangement links TRBV5-4 to TRBJ2-5; 9 positions match TRBD1. There are 15 residues in the CDR3. Germline V CDR1 and CDR2: SGHNT, YYREEE (reference sequence). V lost 3 bases, J lost 3 bases, and 6 bases stayed unmatched. The CDR3 here is CASSSPGQGEETQYF. The CDR3 region has the DNA TGTGCCAGCAGCTCTCCGGGACAGGGTGAAGAGACCCAGTACTTC. The whole variable domain, remainder taken from reference TRBV5-4 and TRBJ2-5, is ETGVTQSPTHLIKTRGQQVTLRCSSQSGHNTVSWYQQALGQGPQFIFQYYREEENGRGNFPPRFSGLQFPNYSSELNVNALELDDSALYLCASSSPGQGEETQYFGPGTRLLVL.

The V call is TRBV19, the J call TRBJ2-5; 9 bases align to TRBD2. V lost 3 bases, J lost 5 bases, and 13 bases stayed unmatched. The length of the CDR3 is 17 residues. The germline CDR1 and CDR2 sequences are LNHDA and SQIVND (reference sequence). The CDR3 DNA is TGTGCCAGTAGTATCGGCCTAGCGGGGCGGGGTGGCGAGACCCAGTACTTC. Protein product: CASSIGLAGRGGETQYF. Full variable domain (remainder filled in from reference TRBV19 and TRBJ2-5): DGGITQSPKYLFRKEGQNVTLSCEQNLNHDAMYWYRQDPGQGLRLIYYSQIVNDFQKGDIAEGYSVSREKKESFPLTVTSAQKNPTAFYLCASSIGLAGRGGETQYFGPGTRLLVL.

The chain combines TRBV10-3 with TRBJ1-1, with D tentatively TRBD1 (5 bases). The germline V and J ends were trimmed by 7 bases and 1 base, with 13 bases remaining between them. Looked up from germline, CDR1 is ENHRY and CDR2 is SYGVKD. This CDR3 is built from 14 residues. The CDR3 reads CAITSDRRNTEAFF. The CDR3 DNA sequence: TGTGCCATCACCTCCGACAGACGGAACACTGAAGCTTTCTTT.

The rearrangement uses TRBV19 and TRBJ1-2; maybe TRBD1 (6 bases). Germline-derived CDR1 and CDR2 are LNHDA and SQIVND (reference sequence). The CDR3 covers 13 residues. V lost 5 bases and J 2 bases, leaving 9 bases between the germline ends. The CDR3 loop reads CASSPGTNYGYTF. The CDR3 nucleotides are TGTGCCAGTAGTCCAGGGACAAACTATGGCTACACCTTC.

This clone was counted between two and nine times. This chain connects TRBV2 to TRBJ1-1, with D hard to call. Trimming took off 4 bases at V and 1 base at J, with 10 bases between the two ends. CDR1 is SNHLY and CDR2 is FYNNEI in the germline V gene. CDR3 length: 14 residues. DNA of the CDR3: TGTGCCAGCAGTGTCAGGCTGGAGAACACTGAAGCTTTCTTT. Its translation is CASSVRLENTEAFF.

This clone has just a few counts. This chain connects TRBV6-5 to TRBJ1-1; D uncertain. This CDR3 is built from 15 residues. V was trimmed by 2 bases and J by 1 base, leaving 11 bases between them. The germline CDR1 and CDR2 sequences are MNHEY and SVGAGI. The DNA for the CDR3 is TGTGCCAGCAGTTACCTTGGAGGATCGAACACTGAAGCTTTCTTT. As protein: CASSYLGGSNTEAFF.

V is TRBV9 and J is TRBJ2-4; D may be TRBD1 (6 bases). The CDR3 totals 15 residues. CDR1 is SGDLS and CDR2 is YYNGEE in the germline V gene. The germline V and J ends were trimmed by 3 bases and 3 bases, with 13 bases remaining between them. Here the CDR3 reads CASSERRQVKNIQYF. The DNA of the CDR3 is TGTGCCAGCAGCGAACGAAGACAGGTCAAAAACATTCAGTACTTC. The full variable domain, completed using reference TRBV9 and TRBJ2-4, is DSGVTQTPKHLITATGQRVTLRCSPRSGDLSVYWYQQSLDQGLQFLIQYYNGEERAKGNILERFSAQQFPDLHSELNLSSLELGDSALYFCASSERRQVKNIQYFGAGTRLSVL.

This clone was picked up one time. The chain employs TRBV12-5 and TRBJ2-7, with TRBD1 matching 11 bases. This CDR3 comprises 15 residues. Germline assignment: CDR1 LGHNT and CDR2 FRNRAP. V lost 6 bases to trimming and J lost 4 bases; unmatched junction nucleotides: 8. The CDR3 spells CASGPQDRGPYEQYF. The DNA of the CDR3 is TGTGCTAGTGGACCCCAGGACAGGGGGCCTTACGAGCAGTACTTC.

As regards this clone: The germline gene is not matched at one end of the junction; a read error may be the cause. Different DNA sequences within this sample yield the same CDR3. This chain connects TRBV2 to TRBJ1-6; 7 bases are shared with TRBD1. The CDR3 has 15 residues. Germline V CDR1 and CDR2: SNHLY, FYNNEI. CDR3 sequence reads: CASSESRTGNSPLHF. The CDR3 DNA is TGCGCCAGCAGTGAGTCTAGGACAGGAAATTCACCCCTCCACTTT.

A few counts support this clone. The V call is TRBV4-3, the J call TRBJ1-2; the D gene is possibly TRBD1 (5 bases). In germline, CDR1 is LGHNA, CDR2 YSLEER. With 0 bases removed from V and 11 bases from J, the gap between germline ends came to 16 bases. The CDR3 has 14 residues. CDR3 residues: CASSQDLDTAPYTF. The CDR3 DNA is TGCGCCAGCAGCCAAGATTTGGACACCGCTCCGTACACCTTC.

This clone was recorded once. The chain joins TRBV7-9 to TRBJ2-1; 7 bases match TRBD1. Germline lookup yields CDR1 SEHNR and CDR2 FQNEAQ (reference sequence). Trimming at V came to 4 bases and at J to 4 bases, leaving 10 bases not matched to a gene. CDR3 length: 16 residues. Here the CDR3 reads CASSSTPGTEYNEQFF. The CDR3 bases are TGTGCCAGCAGCTCAACCCCCGGGACAGAGTACAATGAGCAGTTCTTC. Variable domain in full (rest from reference TRBV7-9 and TRBJ2-1): DTGVSQNPRHKITKRGQNVTFRCDPISEHNRLYWYRQTLGQGPEFLTYFQNEAQLEKSRLLSDRFSAERPKGSFSTLEIQRTEQGDSAMYLCASSSTPGTEYNEQFFGPGTRLTVL.

A single count supports this clone. The chain recombines TRBV6-5 with TRBJ2-7; 13 nucleotides agree with TRBD2. Germline CDR1 and CDR2: MNHEY and SVGAGI. The J segment lost 4 bases and the V segment lost 0 bases, leaving 3 bases of the junction unmatched. The CDR3 totals 16 residues. This chain's CDR3 is CASSYSGLAGTYEQYF. Here the CDR3 DNA reads TGTGCCAGCAGTTACTCGGGACTAGCGGGGACATACGAGCAGTACTTC.

The gene calls are TRBV19 and TRBJ1-2; 7 bases are a match to TRBD1. The CDR3 has 14 amino acids. Germline trimming cut 5 bases from V and 7 bases from J; bases unmatched to any gene: 10. Germline loops: CDR1 LNHDA, CDR2 SQIVND (reference sequence). CDR3 sequence: CASSPLGGPLGYTF. In nucleotides, the CDR3 is TGTGCCAGTAGTCCCCTAGGGGGCCCCCTTGGCTACACCTTC.

This clone has only one observation. The J gene is TRBJ1-4, the V gene TRBV30; 10 positions match TRBD1. The germline gives CDR1 GTSNPN, CDR2 SVGIG (reference sequence). V lost 6 bases and J lost 10; bases outside the gene matches: 5. The CDR3 is made up of 12 amino acids. The CDR3 here is CACRDRGPKLFF. The CDR3 DNA reads TGTGCCTGCCGGGACAGGGGCCCAAAACTGTTTTTT.

The chain employs TRBV30 and TRBJ1-2; 9 bases are a match to TRBD1. Germline V CDR1 and CDR2: GTSNPN, SVGIG (reference sequence). The ends lost 0 bases at V and 4 bases at J; junction bases unmatched: 12. The CDR3 extends over 17 amino acids. For the CDR3, the DNA is TGTGCCTGGAGTGTAGCGTCCTACAGGGGGCCTGGCTATGGCTACACCTTC. Residues: CAWSVASYRGPGYGYTF. Full variable domain (rest looked up from reference TRBV30 and TRBJ1-2): SQTIHQWPATLVQPVGSPLSLECTVEGTSNPNLYWYRQAAGRGLQLLFYSVGIGQISSEVPQNLSASRPQDRQFILSSKKLLLSDSGFYLCAWSVASYRGPGYGYTFGSGTRLTVV.

This chain links TRBV6-1 with TRBJ1-5; D might be TRBD1 (5 bases). Germline CDR1 is MNHNS and CDR2 is SASEGT. This CDR3 spans 15 amino acids. V dropped 6 bases and J dropped 4 bases, with 16 bases sitting between them. DNA for the CDR3: TGTGCCAGCAGGAAGGAAAGGGGTGGGAATCAGCCCCAGCATTTT. Protein product: CASRKERGGNQPQHF.

V and J are TRBV6-5 and TRBJ1-2; no reliable D call. CDR1 is MNHEY, CDR2 SVGAGI, per germline. The CDR3 length is 16 residues. V was clipped by 2 bases and J by 4 bases, with 17 bases between them. In DNA form, the CDR3 reads TGTGCCAGCAGTTACGTGGCCCCGGGTCGTTCCTATGGCTACACCTTC. Protein product: CASSYVAPGRSYGYTF.

The chain combines TRBV20-1 with TRBJ1-1, with D uncertain. The V gene's germline CDR1 is DFQATT and CDR2 SNEGSKA (reference sequence). V dropped 6 bases and J dropped 5 bases, with 7 bases sitting between them. This CDR3 is 10 amino acids long. The DNA of the CDR3 is TGCAGTGCCACCAGTACTGAAGCTTTCTTT. It translates to CSATSTEAFF.

This chain links TRBV5-5 with TRBJ1-4; D gene unclear. The CDR3 is 15 residues long. The V and J ends lost 4 bases and 0 bases respectively, with 10 bases between them. Germline V gives CDR1 SGHKS, CDR2 YYEKEE (reference sequence). In nucleotides, the CDR3 is TGTGCCAGCAGCGCTGACTCAGCAACTAATGAAAAACTGTTTTTT. Residues: CASSADSATNEKLFF.

V usage is TRBV25-1 and J usage is TRBJ2-5; the match to TRBD2 covers 7 bases. Germline CDR1 MGHDK, CDR2 SYGVNS. V gave up 3 bases and J gave up 2 bases; unmatched junction bases: 0. The CDR3 is 13 residues long. The CDR3 bases are TGTGCCAGCAGTGACGGGGGGCAAGAGACCCAGTACTTC. Amino acid sequence: CASSDGGQETQYF.

This sequence joins TRBV4-1 and TRBJ1-2; a possible D gene is TRBD1 (6 bases). This CDR3 comprises 15 residues. Trimming shortened V by 4 bases and J by 3 bases, and 15 bases separated the two germline ends. Germline V lookup: CDR1 MGHRA, CDR2 YSYEKL. CDR3 nucleotides: TGCGCCAGCAGCCCCCTACAGGGAGGGGACTATGGCTACACCTTC. This sequence encodes CASSPLQGGDYGYTF.

The genes are TRBV2 and TRBJ2-5; tentatively, D is TRBD2 (5 bases). The CDR3 loop spans 14 amino acids. Germline values: CDR1 SNHLY, CDR2 FYNNEI. The germline V and J ends were trimmed by 7 bases and 5 bases, with 17 bases remaining between them. DNA for the CDR3: TGTGCCAGCACTGTCCCCCGGGGAAAGGAGACCCAGTACTTC. Its translation: CASTVPRGKETQYF.

This clone has only one observation. This chain connects TRBV13 to TRBJ1-2; a possible D gene is TRBD1 (5 bases). V dropped 0 bases and J dropped 8 bases, with 13 bases sitting between them. This CDR3 region has 14 residues. The germline V gene has CDR1 PRHDT and CDR2 FYEKMQ (reference sequence). The CDR3, as DNA: TGTGCCAGCAGCTTAGGCGGGGGGGGAAAGGGCTACACCTTC. As protein: CASSLGGGGKGYTF.

The chain recombines TRBV5-5 with TRBJ2-4; 7 bases line up with TRBD1. The V and J ends lost 0 bases and 3 bases, in that order; junction bases with no gene match: 9. The CDR3 consists of 17 residues. Germline V gene sequence: CDR1 SGHKS, CDR2 YYEKEE (reference sequence). The CDR3 reads CASSLVPTGNGKNIQYF. DNA for the CDR3: TGTGCCAGCAGCTTGGTTCCGACAGGGAACGGCAAAAACATTCAGTACTTC.

The gene calls are TRBV5-1 and TRBJ2-7, with a tentative D call TRBD2 (6 bases). Germline CDR1 is SGHRS and CDR2 is YFSETQ. V gave up 4 bases and J gave up 4 bases, with 18 bases separating them. The CDR3 covers 15 residues. The CDR3 sequence: CASSPTPDGSYEQYF. CDR3 sequence (DNA): TGCGCCAGCAGCCCTACGCCAGACGGGAGTTACGAGCAGTACTTC. Combining the CDR3 with reference TRBV5-1 and TRBJ2-7 gives the whole variable domain KAGVTQTPRYLIKTRGQQVTLSCSPISGHRSVSWYQQTPGQGLQFLFEYFSETQRNKGNFPGRFSGRQFSNSRSEMNVSTLELGDSALYLCASSPTPDGSYEQYFGPGTRLTVT.

This chain uses TRBV2 with TRBJ2-1, with D perhaps TRBD2 (6 bases). This CDR3 is built from 13 residues. Germline V lookup: CDR1 SNHLY, CDR2 FYNNEI. Trimming took 4 bases from V and 9 from J, leaving 13 bases between them. For the CDR3, the DNA is TGTGCCAGCAGTGGGCCGACCGGGGGTGAGCAGTTCTTC. It codes for CASSGPTGGEQFF.

This CDR3 is CACGGALGGYTF. The CDR3 bases are TGTGCCTGTGGGGGGGCCCTAGGCGGCTACACCTTC. The J gene is TRBJ1-2, the V gene TRBV30, with D possibly TRBD1 on 6 matching bases. Trimming left V 6 bases short and J 8 bases short, with 16 bases between. This CDR3 spans 12 amino acids. Germline CDR1 reads GTSNPN; CDR2 reads SVGIG (reference sequence).

CDR3 DNA: TGTGCCAGCTCACCATTGGCCCGGGAGACGACCCAGTACTTC. Translated, it gives CASSPLARETTQYF. This sequence joins TRBV18 and TRBJ2-5; tentatively, D is TRBD2 (6 bases). The V end lost 2 bases, the J end lost 7 bases, and 14 bases lay between the germline ends. The CDR3 totals 14 residues. Germline values: CDR1 KGHSH, CDR2 LQKENI.

The chain has TRBV29-1 and TRBJ1-1; 9 bases agree with TRBD1. V shed 7 bases, J shed 4 bases, and the junction held 10 bases outside the gene matches. This CDR3 has 14 amino acids. The V gene's germline CDR1 is SQVTM and CDR2 ANQGSEA. CDR3 in DNA: TGCAGCGCGTACACAGGGGGCCTAGGCACTGAAGCTTTCTTT. The encoded protein is CSAYTGGLGTEAFF. Combining the CDR3 with reference TRBV29-1 and TRBJ1-1 gives the whole variable domain SAVISQKPSRDICQRGTSLTIQCQVDSQVTMMFWYRQQPGQSLTLIATANQGSEATYESGFVIDKFPISRPNLTFSTLTVSNMSPEDSSIYLCSAYTGGLGTEAFFGQGTRLTVV.

The CDR3 spells CASSLSPGRGSEAFF. The CDR3, as DNA: TGTGCCAGCAGTTTATCCCCGGGCAGGGGCTCTGAAGCTTTCTTT. The rearrangement uses TRBV27 and TRBJ1-1; weak D call: TRBD1 (6 bases). The germline V gene has CDR1 MNHEY and CDR2 SMNVEV (reference sequence). Trimming removed 0 bases at V and 6 bases at J, with 14 bases between. This CDR3 comprises 15 residues.